Shown below are 10 T cell receptor beta chains from a single sample sequenced in a study of T cell changes during pregnancy in multiple sclerosis. The protocol was immunoSEQ multiplex PCR, while the TCRdb copy is restricted to in-frame clones and leaves out a portion. The sample lists 60,000 to 65,000 clones; roughly 90% were seen once. The sample here was peripheral blood, taken in the second trimester of pregnancy. The source is a female donor in good health, enrolled as a control in a pregnancy study.

CDR3 residues: CASSPRRDSNGNTIYF. In DNA form, the CDR3 reads TGTGCCAGCAGCCCCCGGCGAGACAGTAACGGAAACACCATATATTTT. This chain uses TRBV9 with TRBJ1-3, with D tentatively TRBD1 (5 bases). Germline-derived CDR1 and CDR2 are SGDLS and YYNGEE. V lost 4 bases to trimming and J lost 4 bases, with 18 bases between them. The CDR3 sequence is 16 residues long.

The chain combines TRBV25-1 with TRBJ2-3, with 11 bases fitting TRBD2. Germline loops: CDR1 MGHDK, CDR2 SYGVNS. V trimming: 6 bases; J trimming: 1 base; junction bases outside the gene matches: 3. The CDR3 contains 15 residues. CDR3 region: CASSIAGGGTDTQYF. The CDR3 DNA follows: TGTGCCAGCAGCATAGCGGGGGGGGGCACAGATACGCAGTATTTT.

The genes are TRBV7-9 and TRBJ2-3; 7 bases line up with TRBD2. Unmatched junction bases numbered 9, after V lost 0 bases and J lost 6 bases. This CDR3 has 16 residues. Per germline, CDR1 SEHNR and CDR2 FQNEAQ (reference sequence). The CDR3 DNA sequence: TGTGCCAGCAGCTTAGCGGGGGGAGGGGCCCAGGATACGCAGTATTTT. It encodes CASSLAGGGAQDTQYF.

The J gene is TRBJ1-2, the V gene TRBV6-5; the match to TRBD1 covers 7 bases. Trimming removed 6 bases from V and 4 bases from J; junction bases left unmatched: 14. The CDR3 sequence is 16 residues long. Germline V CDR1 and CDR2: MNHEY, SVGAGI. CDR3 DNA: TGTGCCAGCAGCTACGCACCTCGGACAGGCTTCTATGGCTACACCTTC. This gives the protein CASSYAPRTGFYGYTF.

This chain connects TRBV7-9 to TRBJ1-2; TRBD1 aligns across 8 bases. The CDR3 extends over 13 amino acids. Germline CDR1 reads SEHNR; CDR2 reads FQNEAQ (reference sequence). V dropped 1 base and J dropped 7; count of bases not matched to a gene: 2. The CDR3 coding sequence is TGTGCCAGCAGCTTAGGGGGGACAGGTGGCTACACCTTC. Its protein product is CASSLGGTGGYTF.

A few counts support this clone. V is TRBV7-9 and J is TRBJ2-1; TRBD1 might be the D (5 bases). CDR1 and CDR2 (germline): SEHNR, FQNEAQ (reference sequence). Deletions cut 5 bases from V and 1 base from J, with 24 bases between. The CDR3 contains 19 residues. The CDR3 region is CASSPPVIHHQGSYNEQFF. In nucleotides, the CDR3 is TGTGCCAGCAGCCCCCCCGTGATTCACCATCAGGGTTCCTACAATGAGCAGTTCTTC. The whole variable domain, filled in from reference TRBV7-9 and TRBJ2-1, reads DTGVSQNPRHKITKRGQNVTFRCDPISEHNRLYWYRQTLGQGPEFLTYFQNEAQLEKSRLLSDRFSAERPKGSFSTLEIQRTEQGDSAMYLCASSPPVIHHQGSYNEQFFGPGTRLTVL.

This clone was seen a handful of times. The chain recombines TRBV19 with TRBJ1-1; the match to TRBD1 covers 7 bases. V lost 5 bases and J lost 3; bases outside the gene matches: 6. CDR1 and CDR2 (germline): LNHDA, SQIVND (reference sequence). This CDR3 contains 14 residues. CDR3 nucleotides: TGTGCCAGTAGTCGACAGGGTATCTACACTGAAGCTTTCTTT. This gives the protein CASSRQGIYTEAFF.

The chain joins TRBV5-1 to TRBJ1-2; D is undetermined. Trimming pared 4 bases from V and 4 bases from J, leaving 17 bases between. CDR3 length: 15 amino acids. The germline CDR1 and CDR2 sequences are SGHRS and YFSETQ. The DNA for the CDR3 is TGCGCCAGCAGCGAGGGCTCTGAGGGTTGCTATGGCTACACCTTC. Encoded protein: CASSEGSEGCYGYTF.

This rearrangement joins TRBV10-3 to TRBJ1-5, with TRBD1 matching 9 bases. CDR1 and CDR2 (germline): ENHRY, SYGVKD. Unmatched junction bases numbered 9, after V lost 0 bases and J lost 6 bases. This CDR3 region has 17 residues. CDR3 sequence: CAISESVGTGFRQPQHF. The DNA of the CDR3 is TGTGCCATCAGTGAGTCGGTAGGGACAGGGTTTCGTCAGCCCCAGCATTTT.

The chain uses TRBV11-2 and TRBJ1-6, with TRBD1 matching 10 bases. CDR1 and CDR2 (germline): SGHAT, FQNNGV. The CDR3 loop spans 14 amino acids. The ends lost 1 base at V and 9 bases at J; junction bases unmatched: 0. The CDR3 here is CASSLGDRGSPLHF. For the CDR3, the DNA is TGTGCCAGCAGCTTAGGGGACAGGGGTTCACCCCTCCACTTT.